This is a list of T cell receptor beta chains from one sample in a study of radiotherapy plus CTLA-4 blockade in lung cancer. Assay used: immunoSEQ multiplex PCR; TCRdb lists only in-frame clones, some missing. Altogether roughly 51,000 clones are present, 75% to 90% being singletons, with the ten largest covering less than 20%. Sequenced material: peripheral blood, taken from a patient treated with radiotherapy plus ipilimumab. The receptor set was obtained from a human donor with non-small cell lung cancer that progressed on radiotherapy plus ipilimumab. Some clones in this sample may be carry-over from other donors' samples. Both conserved end residues are part of each CDR3. The D gene is left open where the match is weak. Some rows mark clone size as missing; the rest say once, few, many or name a class of expanded clone.

D gene	V gene	J gene	clone size	CDR3 protein	CDR3 DNA
TRBD1	TRBV12-5	TRBJ1-4	once	CASGLGQGGINEKLFF	TGTGCTAGTGGTTTGGGACAGGGGGGCATTAATGAAAAACTGTTTTTT
NA	TRBV7-9	TRBJ1-1	NA	CATLSGQWYTEAFF	TGTGCCACCCTGTCCGGACAATGGTACACTGAAGCTTTCTTT
NA	TRBV15	TRBJ2-7	NA	CATSGDSSYEQYF	TGTGCCACCTCGGGGGACAGCTCCTACGAGCAGTACTTC
TRBD1	TRBV2	TRBJ1-2	NA	CASSATGDGDYGYTF	TGTGCCAGCAGCGCGACAGGGGATGGGGACTATGGCTACACCTTC
NA	TRBV19	TRBJ1-1	NA	CASSIRGAQGTEAFF	TGTGCCAGTAGTATTCGGGGGGCCCAGGGGACTGAAGCTTTCTTT
NA	TRBV10-1	TRBJ2-3	NA	CASMGGTSTDTQYF	TGCGCCAGCATGGGAGGGACAAGCACAGATACGCAGTATTTT
NA	TRBV14	TRBJ1-1	once	CASSLAGRGTEAFF	TGTGCCAGCAGCCTCGCAGGTCGGGGTACTGAAGCTTTCTTT
TRBD2	TRBV27	TRBJ2-3	NA	CASSLGAGVVSDTQYF	TGTGCCAGCAGTTTAGGAGCGGGAGTGGTGTCAGATACGCAGTATTTT
TRBD1	TRBV19	TRBJ1-6	NA	CASSLQGSASNSPLHF	TGTGCCAGTAGTTTACAGGGGAGCGCTAGCAATTCACCCCTCCACTTT
NA	TRBV4-2	TRBJ2-3	once	CASSQVGDGGSTDTQYF	TGTGCCAGCAGCCAAGTCGGTGACGGGGGAAGCACAGATACGCAGTATTTT
NA	TRBV12-5	TRBJ1-1	NA	CASGLVRNSAKADEAFF	TGTGCTAGTGGTTTGGTACGAAATTCAGCCAAGGCGGATGAAGCTTTCTTT
NA	TRBV5-1	TRBJ2-5	NA	CASSFLQGAGEQYF	TGCGCCAGCAGCTTTCTTCAGGGGGCGGGGGAGCAGTACTTC
TRBD2	TRBV9	TRBJ2-1	NA	CASSVSLAGTNEQFF	TGTGCCAGCAGCGTATCACTAGCGGGAACCAATGAGCAGTTCTTC
TRBD2	TRBV13	TRBJ2-3	NA	CASREAGYTDTQYF	TGTGCCAGTCGGGAGGCGGGGTACACAGATACGCAGTATTTT
NA	TRBV28	TRBJ1-4	NA	CASSFQLGANEKLFF	TGTGCCAGCAGTTTTCAACTTGGGGCGAATGAAAAACTGTTTTTT
TRBD1	TRBV5-1	TRBJ1-2	NA	CASSLTGVDGYTF	TGCGCCAGCAGTTTGACAGGGGTCGATGGCTACACCTTC
TRBD2	TRBV30	TRBJ2-1	NA	CAWSVLGTSGTYNEQFF	TGTGCCTGGAGTGTACTGGGGACTAGCGGGACGTACAATGAGCAGTTCTTC
NA	TRBV7-9	TRBJ2-3	few	CASSPTSTDTQYF	TGTGCCAGCAGCCCAACTAGCACGGATACGCAGTATTTT
TRBD1	TRBV4-3	TRBJ2-1	NA	CASSQLPGTGTNEQFF	TGCGCCAGCAGCCAGTTACCCGGGACAGGGACAAATGAGCAGTTCTTC
TRBD2	TRBV9	TRBJ2-1	NA	CASSVDWTSGNEQFF	TGTGCCAGCAGCGTAGATTGGACTAGCGGGAATGAGCAGTTCTTC
TRBD2	TRBV10-2	TRBJ2-1	few	CASSDGLAEYNEQFF	TGCGCCAGCAGTGACGGACTAGCGGAGTACAATGAGCAGTTCTTC
NA	TRBV7-9	TRBJ1-1	NA	CASTRGGGSTEAFF	TGTGCCAGCACCCGAGGGGGAGGGAGCACTGAAGCTTTCTTT
NA	TRBV2	TRBJ2-5	NA	CASTVGDRRGNQETQYF	TGTGCCAGCACCGTAGGGGATAGAAGGGGGAACCAAGAGACCCAGTACTTC
TRBD1	TRBV11-3	TRBJ2-7	NA	CASSPRQGTSYEQYF	TGTGCCAGCAGTCCAAGACAGGGTACATCCTACGAGCAGTACTTC
NA	TRBV13	TRBJ2-2	NA	CASSLVVAGELFF	TGTGCCAGCAGCTTAGTAGTCGCCGGGGAGCTGTTTTTT
NA	TRBV7-9	TRBJ1-1	NA	CASSTLDTMNTEAFF	TGTGCCAGCAGCACCTTGGACACTATGAACACTGAAGCTTTCTTT
TRBD1	TRBV11-2	TRBJ1-4	NA	CASSAGGTNEKLFF	TGTGCCAGCAGCGCAGGGGGAACTAATGAAAAACTGTTTTTT
NA	TRBV29-1	TRBJ1-1	NA	CSPHRFDRPNTEAFF	TGCAGCCCCCACCGCTTCGACAGACCGAACACTGAAGCTTTCTTT
TRBD2	TRBV6-1	TRBJ2-1	NA	CASSEVAGAPYNEQFF	TGTGCCAGCAGTGAAGTAGCGGGAGCTCCCTACAATGAGCAGTTCTTC
TRBD1	TRBV18	TRBJ2-3	NA	CASSPPGQFTDTQYF	TGTGCCAGCTCACCACCGGGACAGTTCACAGATACGCAGTATTTT
TRBD2	TRBV6-5	TRBJ2-7	NA	CASSAEREAIYEQYF	TGTGCCAGCAGTGCCGAGCGGGAGGCAATCTACGAGCAGTACTTC
NA	TRBV9	TRBJ2-6	NA	CASSVGARTGGANVLTF	TGTGCCAGCAGCGTAGGTGCCAGGACGGGAGGGGCCAACGTCCTGACTTTC
NA	TRBV5-6	TRBJ1-3	NA	CASSLIQQMSSGNTIYF	TGTGCCAGCAGCTTAATACAGCAGATGAGCTCTGGAAACACCATATATTTT
TRBD1	TRBV6-1	TRBJ1-2	NA	CASSPWGTGNGYTF	TGTGCCAGCAGTCCGTGGGGGACAGGGAATGGCTACACCTTC
NA	TRBV10-3	TRBJ1-2	once	CAISEGQRGGYTF	TGTGCCATCAGTGAGGGACAGCGAGGTGGCTACACCTTC
TRBD2	TRBV4-2	TRBJ2-7	NA	CASSRETLSREISYEQYF	TGTGCCAGCAGCCGCGAAACTCTCTCGCGGGAGATATCCTACGAGCAGTACTTC
NA	TRBV9	TRBJ1-2	NA	CASSKRGGAGYTF	TGTGCCAGCAGCAAACGAGGGGGTGCGGGCTACACCTTC
NA	TRBV4-3	TRBJ2-7	few	CASSQEGTNAYEQYF	TGCGCCAGCAGCCAAGAGGGGACAAACGCCTACGAGCAGTACTTC
TRBD1	TRBV28	TRBJ1-3	NA	CASNIPGQGVGNTIYF	TGTGCCAGCAACATACCGGGACAGGGGGTTGGAAACACCATATATTTT
TRBD2	TRBV6-4	TRBJ2-3	NA	CASSDSTSGDTDTQYF	TGTGCCAGCAGTGACTCGACTAGCGGGGACACAGATACGCAGTATTTT
NA	TRBV20-1	TRBJ1-1	once	CSARDYTEAFF	TGCAGTGCTAGAGATTATACTGAAGCTTTCTTT
NA	TRBV6-1	TRBJ2-7	NA	CASSEFRGGSEQYF	TGTGCCAGCAGTGAATTTAGGGGGGGTAGCGAGCAGTACTTC
NA	TRBV4-1	TRBJ1-1	NA	CASSQGSVYTEAFF	TGCGCCAGCAGCCAAGGATCAGTCTACACTGAAGCTTTCTTT
NA	TRBV11-3	TRBJ2-3	NA	CASSLNAADTQYF	TGTGCCAGCAGCTTAAACGCAGCAGATACGCAGTATTTT
TRBD2	TRBV11-3	TRBJ2-1	NA	CASSLGGGAGDEQFF	TGTGCCAGCAGCTTAGGCGGGGGGGCCGGGGATGAGCAGTTCTTC
TRBD2	TRBV6-5	TRBJ2-7	few	CASSYSLAGYYEQYF	TGTGCCAGCAGTTACTCCCTAGCGGGGTACTACGAGCAGTACTTC
NA	TRBV21-1	TRBJ1-4	NA	CASSKGSRGLEKLFF	TGTGCCAGCAGCAAAGGATCCAGGGGGCTGGAAAAACTGTTTTTT
TRBD1	TRBV5-1	TRBJ1-2	NA	CASSPWTGEYGYTF	TGCGCCAGCAGCCCCTGGACAGGGGAATATGGCTACACCTTC
TRBD2	TRBV5-6	TRBJ2-1	NA	CASSSSGRAWDEQFF	TGTGCCAGCAGCTCTAGCGGGAGGGCCTGGGATGAGCAGTTCTTC
TRBD1	TRBV5-4	TRBJ2-4	medium-sized	CASRGTGELAKNIQYF	TGTGCCAGCAGGGGGACAGGAGAACTAGCCAAAAACATTCAGTACTTC
TRBD2	TRBV14	TRBJ2-1	few	CASSQVFWRAGGTGEQFF	TGTGCCAGCAGCCAAGTATTCTGGCGGGCGGGGGGGACTGGTGAGCAGTTCTTC
TRBD1	TRBV18	TRBJ2-5	NA	CASSLTGGLETQYF	TGTGCCAGCTCACTGACAGGGGGCTTAGAGACCCAGTACTTC
TRBD1	TRBV9	TRBJ1-4	NA	CASSVTGGTQKLFF	TGTGCCAGCAGCGTTACAGGGGGGACCCAAAAACTGTTTTTT
NA	TRBV6-5	TRBJ1-1	NA	CASSRRNTEAFF	TGTGCCAGCAGCCGGAGGAACACTGAAGCTTTCTTT